This passage covers 22 T cell receptor beta chains from one sample sequenced in a study of T-cell memory formation after mild COVID-19. TCRdb redid the calling of the 5' RACE reads with MiXCR, one entry per CDR3 protein. The profile shows more than 300,000 distinct CDR3 sequences, 20% to 25% of them singletons. The sequenced sample was PBMCs or a T cell subset sorted from them (not recorded which). The receptor source for this set is a man between 18 and 29 years old who had mild COVID-19 (a few samples of this study predate the infection). Cell type and time point are not known.

This clonotype was recorded a few times. The chain recombines TRBV5-6 with TRBJ1-2; the match to TRBD1 covers 9 bases. Germline lookup yields CDR1 SGHDT and CDR2 YYEEEE. J was trimmed by 2 bases and V by 4 bases; bases with no gene match: 3. The CDR3 contains 14 residues. CDR3 residues: CASSPQGANYGYTF. In nucleotides, the CDR3 is TGTGCCAGCAGCCCACAGGGGGCGAACTATGGCTACACCTTC.

J is TRBJ1-6 and V is TRBV7-2; D is perhaps TRBD1 (5 bases). The CDR3 length is 17 residues. Trimming cost V 2 bases and J 6 bases, with 17 bases left between them. Per germline, CDR1 SGHTA and CDR2 FQGNSA. CDR3 loop: CASSLRGAEDSNSPLHF. The CDR3 DNA is TGTGCCAGCAGCTTAAGAGGGGCCGAGGATTCTAATTCACCCCTCCACTTT.

This clonotype turned up a few times. The chain recombines TRBV7-9 with TRBJ2-7; 9 bases align to TRBD1. Germline-derived CDR1 and CDR2 are SEHNR and FQNEAQ (reference sequence). After removal of 5 bases from V and 2 bases from J, the junction contained 7 bases not matched to a gene. This CDR3 has 15 amino acids. The CDR3 DNA reads TGTGCCAGCAGCCCCGACAGGGGGTTTCCCTACGAGCAGTACTTC. It specifies CASSPDRGFPYEQYF.

The chain is built from TRBV20-1 and TRBJ1-1; D perhaps matches TRBD1 (5 bases). The CDR3 has 13 amino acids. With 7 bases removed from V and 5 bases from J, the gap between germline ends came to 17 bases. Germline lookup yields CDR1 DFQATT and CDR2 SNEGSKA (reference sequence). CDR3 sequence (DNA): TGCAGTGTTCGGGCCGAGGGGCAAACTGAAGCTTTCTTT. It specifies CSVRAEGQTEAFF.

This clonotype was detected only a few times. The V gene is TRBV7-2, the J gene TRBJ2-2; 10 bases align to TRBD1. V lost 7 bases, J lost 3 bases, and 2 bases stayed unmatched. The CDR3 runs 14 residues. Germline CDR1 reads SGHTA; CDR2 reads FQGNSA. The CDR3 loop is CASIDRGHTGELFF. CDR3 in DNA: TGTGCCAGCATAGACAGGGGGCACACCGGGGAGCTGTTTTTT.

This clonotype came up a few times. The gene calls are TRBV6-2 or TRBV6-3 and TRBJ1-1, with D hard to call. V lost 0 bases and J lost 1, with 12 bases in between. The CDR3 has 16 amino acids. CDR1 MNHEY and CDR2 SVGEGT come from the germline V gene. The CDR3 here is CASSYSRLGENTEAFF. In nucleotides, the CDR3 is TGTGCCAGCAGTTACTCGCGTTTAGGCGAGAACACTGAAGCTTTCTTT.

In its sample, this clonotype was seen a few times. The chain combines TRBV12-3 or TRBV12-4 with TRBJ1-2; D call uncertain. V gave up 6 bases and J gave up 2 bases, with 7 bases separating them. CDR3 length: 12 amino acids. The chain's CDR3 is CASSLVNYGYTF. In DNA, the CDR3 is TGTGCCAGCAGCCTAGTAAACTATGGCTACACCTTC.

This clonotype turned up a few times. The V gene is TRBV6-2 or TRBV6-3, the J gene TRBJ1-5; D is uncertain. V was pared by 7 bases and J by 9 bases, with 13 bases between. The CDR3 is 12 amino acids. Germline-derived CDR1 and CDR2 are MNHEY and SVGEGT. In nucleotides, the CDR3 is TGTGCCAGCACCCGGGGAGGTTCGCCCCAGCATTTT. Its translation is CASTRGGSPQHF.

The table lists this clonotype with a few counts. The chain recombines TRBV12-3 or TRBV12-4 with TRBJ2-1; D not resolved. The CDR3 is made up of 11 amino acids. V was trimmed by 4 bases and J by 9 bases, leaving 7 bases between them. The CDR3 DNA sequence: TGTGCCAGCAGTTCGAAGGGTGAGCAGTTCTTC. The encoded protein is CASSSKGEQFF.

This chain connects TRBV12-3 or TRBV12-4 to TRBJ2-3, with TRBD2 as a possible D gene (6 bases). V was shortened by 3 bases and J by 6 bases, with 10 bases between the two germline ends. The length of the CDR3 is 13 residues. CDR3 protein: CASSFTGGDTQYF. CDR3 sequence (DNA): TGTGCCAGCAGTTTCACCGGGGGTGATACGCAGTATTTT.

This sequence joins TRBV20-1 and TRBJ1-1, with 7 bases that match TRBD1. This CDR3 region has 14 residues. Looked up from germline, CDR1 is DFQATT and CDR2 is SNEGSKA (reference sequence). V trimming: 1 base; J trimming: 4 bases; junction bases outside the gene matches: 6. The CDR3 is CSARVGGRGTEAFF. For the CDR3, the DNA is TGCAGTGCTAGAGTAGGGGGCCGGGGCACTGAAGCTTTCTTT.

The chain has TRBV11-2 and TRBJ2-4; D gene unclear. Trimming removed 2 bases at V and 2 bases at J, with 7 bases between. This CDR3 region has 14 residues. Germline lookup yields CDR1 SGHAT and CDR2 FQNNGV. CDR3 sequence: CASSLYGSKNIQYF. For the CDR3, the DNA is TGTGCCAGCAGCTTATATGGATCCAAAAACATTCAGTACTTC.

DNA for the CDR3: TGTGCCAGCAGCACCCCCGGGCGAGGGTGGAATGAGCAGTTCTTC. It specifies CASSTPGRGWNEQFF. The V and J genes are TRBV9 and TRBJ2-1; possibly TRBD2 for D (5 bases). V was clipped by 4 bases and J by 7 bases, with 18 bases between them. Germline lookup yields CDR1 SGDLS and CDR2 YYNGEE. The length of the CDR3 is 15 residues.

This chain connects TRBV14 to TRBJ1-2, with D perhaps matching TRBD1 (5 bases). The CDR3 is 15 residues long. Trimming took off 5 bases at V and 6 bases at J, with 19 bases between the two ends. From germline, CDR1 is SGHDN and CDR2 FVKESK. The DNA of the CDR3 is TGTGCCAGCAGCTACCATGCCCCGGGGCAAAATGGCTACACCTTC. Encoded protein: CASSYHAPGQNGYTF.

The V and J genes are TRBV11-2 and TRBJ1-3, with a weak D call TRBD1 (5 bases). The length of the CDR3 is 15 residues. V lost 7 bases, J lost 1 base, and 14 bases lay in between. Germline CDR1 and CDR2: SGHAT and FQNNGV. CDR3 sequence: CASIHSGASGNTIYF. The CDR3 DNA sequence: TGTGCCAGCATCCACTCTGGGGCTTCTGGAAACACCATATATTTT.

This sequence joins TRBV20-1 and TRBJ1-4, with D possibly TRBD1 on 5 matching bases. Looked up from germline, CDR1 is DFQATT and CDR2 is SNEGSKA (reference sequence). The CDR3 runs to 11 residues. V lost 3 bases and J 8 bases, leaving 7 bases between the germline ends. The CDR3 bases are TGCAGTGCTAGGAACAGGGAAAAACTGTTTTTT. Protein product: CSARNREKLFF.

Only a few counts were recorded for this clonotype. V is TRBV7-6 and J is TRBJ2-5; D gene ambiguous. The V gene's germline CDR1 is SGHVS and CDR2 FNYEAQ. This CDR3 has 16 residues. V dropped 5 bases and J dropped 7 bases, with 23 bases sitting between them. The CDR3 nucleotides are TGTGCCAGCAGCCCCAACGTGGCTACCCAATCCCGGACCCAGTACTTC. This sequence encodes CASSPNVATQSRTQYF.

This clonotype showed up just a few times. CDR3 in DNA: TGTGCCAGCAGCCAACGACAGGGGTTGTCCTACAATGAGCAGTTCTTC. Encoded protein: CASSQRQGLSYNEQFF. The V call is TRBV7-7, the J call TRBJ2-1; 8 bases fit TRBD1. The CDR3 runs to 16 residues. Germline loops: CDR1 SSHAT, CDR2 FNYEAQ (reference sequence). The junction had 7 bases not matched to a gene; V was cut back by 5 bases and J by 1 base.

The table lists this clonotype with a few counts. The V call is TRBV6-2 or TRBV6-3, the J call TRBJ2-1; D ambiguous. Germline V CDR1 and CDR2: MNHEY, SVGEGT. The CDR3 loop spans 14 amino acids. Deletions cut 6 bases from V and 0 bases from J, with 9 bases between. The CDR3 coding sequence is TGTGCCAGCAGCTATTTGCGCTCCTACAATGAGCAGTTCTTC. Translated, it gives CASSYLRSYNEQFF.

This clonotype was seen only a few times. J is TRBJ1-2 and V is TRBV7-2, with D possibly being TRBD1 (5 bases). CDR3 length equals 13 residues. Germline assignment: CDR1 SGHTA and CDR2 FQGNSA. V lost 5 bases, J lost 4 bases, and 11 bases lay in between. Written as DNA, the CDR3 is TGTGCCAGCAGCCCGGCTACAGGCTATGGCTACACCTTC. This gives the protein CASSPATGYGYTF. Supplemented by reference TRBV7-2 and TRBJ1-2, the full variable domain reads GAGVSQSPSNKVTEKGKDVELRCDPISGHTALYWYRQSLGQGLEFLIYFQGNSAPDKSGLPSDRFSAERTGGSVSTLTIQRTQQEDSAVYLCASSPATGYGYTFGSGTRLTVV.

The chain carries TRBV6-2 or TRBV6-3 and TRBJ2-3; D possibly corresponds to TRBD2 (7 bases). Per germline, CDR1 MNHEY and CDR2 SVGEGT. The CDR3 runs to 14 residues. Deletions cut 3 bases from V and 4 bases from J, with 11 bases between. CDR3 sequence reads: CASSYRRGPDTQYF. CDR3 bases: TGTGCCAGCAGTTATCGGCGGGGGCCAGATACGCAGTATTTT.

The V and J genes are TRBV6-1 and TRBJ2-7; the D is unclear. In germline, CDR1 is MNHNS, CDR2 SASEGT. This CDR3 has 17 residues. Trimming left V 1 base short and J 0 bases short, with 16 bases between. As DNA, the CDR3 is TGTGCCAGCAGTGAAGGAGGCTACACCTTTATCTCCTACGAGCAGTACTTC. Translating it yields CASSEGGYTFISYEQYF.